Listed below are T cell receptor beta chains from one sample, sequenced in a study of CD8+ T cells in alopecia areata. Profiling relied on immunoSEQ multiplex PCR, and the TCRdb table lists in-frame clones only, not all of them. The sample lists 250,000 or so clones, around 67% seen once, with roughly 1.2% in the top ten. The sample here was CD4+ T cells sorted from blood, taken at week 0. These receptors were collected from a human donor with alopecia areata. Each CDR3 is given with its conserved first and last residue. D genes are given only for firm matches. Clone size is shown for a subset of rows, as once, few, many or a class of expanded clone.

j_gene,d_gene,abundance,v_gene,CDR3aa,CDR3nt
TRBJ2-3,NA,NA,TRBV27,CASSLLAGPGVKYF,TGTGCCAGCAGTTTATTGGCAGGCCCCGGGGTGAAGTATTTT
TRBJ1-5,TRBD1,NA,TRBV5-4,CASSQGGSSNQPQHF,TGTGCCAGCAGCCAAGGGGGCTCTAGCAATCAGCCCCAGCATTTT
TRBJ2-6,NA,once,TRBV2,CASSVRATISGANVLTF,TGTGCCAGCAGTGTTAGAGCCACTATTTCTGGGGCCAACGTCCTGACTTTC
TRBJ1-2,NA,NA,TRBV30,CAWILTAQGGYTF,TGTGCCTGGATATTAACAGCCCAGGGGGGCTACACCTTC
TRBJ2-7,NA,few,TRBV30,CAWKLSRTSYEQYF,TGTGCCTGGAAATTATCCAGGACCTCCTACGAGCAGTACTTC
TRBJ1-5,TRBD1,NA,TRBV7-2,CASSITGGLSQPQHF,TGTGCCAGCAGCATAACAGGGGGTCTTAGTCAGCCCCAGCATTTT
TRBJ2-2,NA,NA,TRBV12-5,CASGFGATGELFF,TGTGCTAGTGGTTTTGGGGCTACCGGGGAGCTGTTTTTT
TRBJ1-6,NA,NA,TRBV30,CAWARREKNSPLHF,TGTGCCTGGGCCAGGAGGGAGAAAAATTCACCCCTCCACTTT
TRBJ2-7,NA,NA,TRBV9,CASSVAGGSGYEQYF,TGTGCCAGCAGCGTAGCGGGGGGCTCGGGTTACGAGCAGTACTTC
TRBJ1-6,NA,few,TRBV6-5,CASTERTPNSPLHF,TGTGCCAGCACGGAAAGGACACCCAATTCACCCCTCCACTTT
TRBJ2-5,TRBD2,few,TRBV27,CASSPLAGPETQYF,TGTGCCAGCAGTCCCCTAGCGGGACCAGAGACCCAGTACTTC
TRBJ1-3,NA,NA,TRBV4-2,CASSPTPDGNTIYF,TGTGCCAGCAGCCCGACCCCAGATGGAAACACCATATATTTT
TRBJ1-2,NA,NA,TRBV6-5,CASSLDSLANYGYTF,TGTGCCAGCAGCCTGGACAGCTTGGCTAACTATGGCTACACCTTC
TRBJ1-1,NA,NA,TRBV4-2,CASSPTQQGNTEAFF,TGTGCCAGCAGCCCCACACAACAGGGGAACACTGAAGCTTTCTTT
TRBJ1-6,TRBD1,NA,TRBV28,CASSPFQGDGSPLHF,TGTGCCAGCAGCCCTTTCCAGGGGGATGGTTCACCCCTCCACTTT
TRBJ1-2,TRBD1,few,TRBV10-3,CATGTGTYGYTF,TGTGCCACCGGGACAGGGACCTATGGCTACACCTTC
TRBJ2-1,NA,NA,TRBV29-1,CSADISSYNEQFF,TGCAGCGCAGATATCTCCTCCTACAATGAGCAGTTCTTC
TRBJ1-1,NA,NA,TRBV15,CATSRGDVNTEAFF,TGTGCCACCAGCAGGGGGGACGTTAACACTGAAGCTTTCTTT
TRBJ2-7,NA,NA,TRBV29-1,CSVDRGYEQYF,TGCAGCGTTGACAGGGGCTACGAGCAGTACTTC
TRBJ2-1,NA,few,TRBV2,CASATDRNEQFF,TGTGCCAGTGCCACAGATCGCAATGAGCAGTTCTTC
TRBJ2-7,TRBD1,NA,TRBV6-6,CASSSGQGGEQYF,TGTGCCAGCAGTTCCGGACAGGGTGGCGAGCAGTACTTC
TRBJ2-1,NA,few,TRBV25-1,CASSGVRDSPFF,TGTGCCAGCAGTGGCGTCCGGGACTCTCCGTTCTTC
TRBJ2-4,NA,NA,TRBV30,CALEAGLAKNIQYF,TGTGCCTTGGAAGCCGGGTTAGCCAAAAACATTCAGTACTTC
TRBJ2-1,TRBD1,NA,TRBV7-2,CASSRNSGTDNEQFF,TGTGCCAGCAGCCGAAACTCCGGGACAGACAATGAGCAGTTCTTC
TRBJ2-5,TRBD2,NA,TRBV29-1,CSATGGGTQETQYF,TGCAGCGCCACCGGGGGGGGGACCCAAGAGACCCAGTACTTC
TRBJ2-5,NA,few,TRBV19,CASSLPGMETQYF,TGTGCCAGTAGTCTTCCGGGGATGGAGACCCAGTACTTC
TRBJ2-1,NA,NA,TRBV5-1,CASSLEGPYNEQFF,TGCGCCAGCAGCTTAGAGGGCCCGTACAATGAGCAGTTCTTC
TRBJ2-1,NA,few,TRBV29-1,CSVRSPYNEQFF,TGCAGCGTCCGATCCCCGTACAATGAGCAGTTCTTC
TRBJ2-4,NA,NA,TRBV2,CASKGPGNIQYF,TGTGCCAGCAAGGGCCCAGGGAACATTCAGTACTTC
TRBJ2-6,NA,few,TRBV27,CASSSFGPTGANVLTF,TGTGCCAGCAGTTCGTTTGGACCCACTGGGGCCAACGTCCTGACTTTC
TRBJ2-1,NA,NA,TRBV20-1,CSARDIKQQFF,TGCAGTGCTAGAGATATAAAGCAGCAGTTCTTC
TRBJ2-1,NA,NA,TRBV5-6,CASSGPGGSSYNEQFF,TGTGCCAGCAGCGGGCCTGGAGGGAGCTCCTACAATGAGCAGTTCTTC
TRBJ1-6,NA,NA,TRBV25-1,CASSESKGVDSPLHF,TGTGCCAGCAGTGAAAGTAAAGGGGTCGATTCACCCCTCCACTTT
TRBJ1-1,NA,NA,TRBV9,CASSTGTIGTEAFF,TGTGCCAGCAGCACCGGGACTATTGGCACTGAAGCTTTCTTT
TRBJ1-6,NA,NA,TRBV27,CASQGQGNSPLHF,TGTGCCAGCCAAGGGCAGGGTAACTCACCCCTCCACTTT
TRBJ2-1,NA,NA,TRBV5-4,CASSFTGNSYNEQFF,TGTGCCAGCAGCTTTACAGGGAACTCCTACAATGAGCAGTTCTTC
TRBJ2-3,NA,NA,TRBV29-1,CSAREDLTDTQYF,TGCAGCGCCAGAGAGGATTTAACAGATACGCAGTATTTT
TRBJ2-2,NA,NA,TRBV7-8,CASSLGRTDGELFF,TGTGCCAGCAGCTTAGGTAGAACGGACGGGGAGCTGTTTTTT
TRBJ2-2,NA,NA,TRBV27,CASSLQGPNTGELFF,TGTGCCAGCAGTTTACAGGGTCCGAACACCGGGGAGCTGTTTTTT
TRBJ2-1,NA,NA,TRBV7-2,CASSLKSTMLQFF,TGTGCCAGCAGCTTAAAAAGCACCATGTTGCAGTTCTTC
TRBJ2-5,TRBD1,NA,TRBV5-1,CASSQGTGEETQYF,TGCGCCAGCAGCCAAGGGACAGGCGAAGAGACCCAGTACTTC
TRBJ2-1,TRBD1,NA,TRBV7-2,CASSLRATGTHLNEQFF,TGTGCCAGCAGCCTAAGGGCGACAGGGACACACCTCAATGAGCAGTTCTTC